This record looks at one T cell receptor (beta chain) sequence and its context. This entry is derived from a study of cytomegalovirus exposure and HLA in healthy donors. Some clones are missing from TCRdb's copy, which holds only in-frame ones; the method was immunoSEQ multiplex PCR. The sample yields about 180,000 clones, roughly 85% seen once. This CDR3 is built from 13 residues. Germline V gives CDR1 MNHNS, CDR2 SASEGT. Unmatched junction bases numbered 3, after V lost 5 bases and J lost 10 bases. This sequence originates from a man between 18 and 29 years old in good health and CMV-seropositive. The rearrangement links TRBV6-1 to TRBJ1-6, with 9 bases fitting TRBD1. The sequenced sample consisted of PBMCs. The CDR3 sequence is CASSRQGDSPLHF. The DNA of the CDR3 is TGTGCCAGCAGTCGACAGGGGGACTCACCCCTCCACTTT.